This entry lists 3 T cell receptor beta chains sequenced from one sample in a study of shared clonotypes between healthy human individuals. TCRdb keeps only in-frame clones here, not all; method: immunoSEQ multiplex PCR. Altogether nearly 500,000 clones are present, around 80% being singletons, with the ten largest covering 13%. Sequencing input: PBMCs. The receptor set was obtained from a woman in her 40s in good health. Some clones in this sample may be carry-over from other donors' samples.

The chain recombines TRBV28 with TRBJ2-1, with TRBD2 identical over 7 bases. CDR1 is MDHEN and CDR2 is SYDVKM in the germline V gene. This CDR3 has 15 amino acids. The trim removed 6 bases at V and 2 bases at J, leaving 7 bases unmatched. The CDR3 DNA is TGTGCCAGCAGCCGCAGTAGCGGGCCCTACAATGAGCAGTTCTTC. The encoded protein is CASSRSSGPYNEQFF.

This clone was counted a few times. The chain carries TRBV30 and TRBJ2-1; TRBD1 agrees at 7 bases. Germline V CDR1 and CDR2: GTSNPN, SVGIG (reference sequence). This CDR3 is built from 14 residues. The V gene end was trimmed by 2 bases and the J gene end by 4 bases; junction bases not matched to a gene: 5. As DNA, the CDR3 is TGTGCCTGGAGTCCCGGACAGGATTACAATGAGCAGTTCTTC. It specifies CAWSPGQDYNEQFF.

V gene TRBV11-2 combines with J gene TRBJ2-3; TRBD2 is a possible D gene (6 bases). The CDR3 covers 13 residues. The germline V gene has CDR1 SGHAT and CDR2 FQNNGV. V was clipped by 3 bases and J by 7 bases, with 11 bases between them. As DNA, the CDR3 is TGTGCCAGCAGCTTGGAGGGACGCAATACGCAGTATTTT. Amino acid sequence: CASSLEGRNTQYF.